These 29 T cell receptor beta chains share one sample of origin, sequenced in a study of T-cell memory formation after mild COVID-19. TCRdb independently ran MiXCR on the 5' RACE reads; one entry per CDR3 protein. The sample records a few hundred thousand distinct CDR3 sequences, about 23% being singletons. The specimen was PBMCs or a T cell subset sorted from them (not recorded which). The receptor set was obtained from an adult woman who had mild COVID-19 (a few samples of this study predate the infection). Cell type and time point are not known.

This clonotype was detected only a few times. The rearrangement uses TRBV4-1 and TRBJ1-1; D call uncertain. Germline loops: CDR1 MGHRA, CDR2 YSYEKL. V was trimmed by 5 bases and J by 6 bases, leaving 16 bases between them. The CDR3 runs 14 residues. The CDR3, as DNA: TGCGCCAGCAGCACCCTCGAGGGTCAGGCTGAAGCTTTCTTT. This translates into CASSTLEGQAEAFF.

This clonotype was found a few times. The CDR3, as DNA: TGTGCCAGCAGCTTTTACGCGGGAGCCGATACGCAGTATTTT. It specifies CASSFYAGADTQYF. The chain carries TRBV11-1 and TRBJ2-3; 7 bases agree with TRBD2. Germline CDR1 SGHAT, CDR2 FQDESV (reference sequence). With V trimmed by 3 bases and J by 6 bases, 6 bases remained unmatched. The CDR3 covers 14 residues.

The sample holds a few counts of this clonotype. This chain joins TRBV7-2 and TRBJ2-7; TRBD1 agrees at 9 bases. Germline CDR1 SGHTA, CDR2 FQGNSA. The CDR3 spans 16 residues. V was pared by 5 bases and J by 4 bases, with 12 bases of the junction left unmatched. CDR3 protein: CASSPSRDRVSYEQYF. Here the CDR3 DNA reads TGTGCCAGCAGCCCCAGCCGGGACAGGGTTTCTTACGAGCAGTACTTC.

The chain has TRBV20-1 and TRBJ2-7; 10 bases are a match to TRBD2. This CDR3 region has 15 residues. Germline trimming cut 4 bases from V and 4 bases from J; bases unmatched to any gene: 10. Germline CDR1 reads DFQATT; CDR2 reads SNEGSKA (reference sequence). The CDR3 sequence: CSAIIRLAGVYEQYF. CDR3 nucleotides: TGCAGTGCTATAATCCGTCTAGCGGGAGTATACGAGCAGTACTTC.

In its sample, this clonotype was seen many times. As DNA, the CDR3 is TGTGCCAGCAGTCAGACTAGCGGGAGGGCCGATGAGCAGTTCTTC. Residues: CASSQTSGRADEQFF. The genes are TRBV12-3 or TRBV12-4 and TRBJ2-1, with 14 bases aligning to TRBD2. The trim removed 5 bases at V and 8 bases at J, leaving 5 bases unmatched. The length of the CDR3 is 15 residues.

Worth noting for this clonotype: An end of the junction does not agree with germline; a read error may underlie this. The chain links TRBV30 to TRBJ2-2; D call uncertain. CDR1 and CDR2 (germline): GTSNPN, SVGIG (reference sequence). There are 12 residues in the CDR3. The CDR3 DNA reads as TGTGTCTGGAGTGTGGGGACCGGGGAGCTGTTTTTT. Its protein product is CVWSVGTGELFF. Looking up the rest from reference TRBV30 and TRBJ2-2 gives the full variable domain: SQTIHQWPATLVQPVGSPLSLECTVEGTSNPNLYWYRQAAGRGLQLLFYSVGIGQISSEVPQNLSASRPQDRQFILSSKKLLLSDSGFYLCVWSVGTGELFFGEGSRLTVL.

This clonotype was counted a few times. V is TRBV24-1 and J is TRBJ2-1, with a weak D call TRBD1 (6 bases). CDR1 and CDR2 from the germline V gene are KGHDR and SFDVKD. Trimming cost V 5 bases and J 9 bases, with 7 bases left between them. This CDR3 contains 11 residues. The chain's CDR3 is CATSVGGEQFF. CDR3 nucleotide sequence: TGTGCCACCAGTGTAGGGGGTGAGCAGTTCTTC.

The rearrangement links TRBV4-1 to TRBJ2-7; 11 nucleotides agree with TRBD1. CDR1 and CDR2 from the germline V gene are MGHRA and YSYEKL. The CDR3 consists of 17 residues. Trimming at V came to 4 bases and at J to 2 bases, leaving 10 bases not matched to a gene. The CDR3 protein is CASSPHFGQGATYEQYF. The CDR3 region has the DNA TGCGCCAGCAGCCCCCATTTTGGACAGGGGGCTACCTACGAGCAGTACTTC.

V usage is TRBV4-2 and J usage is TRBJ2-7; D is undetermined. V shed 0 bases and J shed 1 base, with 10 bases lying between them. The CDR3 has 15 residues. Germline CDR1 and CDR2: LGHNA and YNFKEQ. CDR3 coding DNA: TGTGCCAGCAGCCAAGATCCTGGCGGATCCTACGAGCAGTACTTC. Its protein is CASSQDPGGSYEQYF.

This clonotype has a handful of counts. The genes are TRBV25-1 and TRBJ2-3; 10 nucleotides line up with TRBD2. This CDR3 spans 15 amino acids. Germline V gene data show CDR1 as MGHDK and CDR2 as SYGVNS. V lost 7 bases and J lost 2; bases outside the gene matches: 6. CDR3 loop: CASTLSGRATDTQYF. Written as DNA, the CDR3 is TGTGCCAGCACCCTAAGCGGGAGGGCCACAGATACGCAGTATTTT.

The chain employs TRBV7-8 and TRBJ1-5; D may be TRBD1 (5 bases). Trimming took 5 bases from V and 7 from J, leaving 12 bases between them. This CDR3 region has 13 residues. Germline CDR1 SGHVS, CDR2 FQNEAQ. The CDR3 is CASSPGGDQPQHF. CDR3 coding DNA: TGTGCCAGCAGCCCGGGGGGGGACCAGCCCCAGCATTTT. Together with reference TRBV7-8 and TRBJ1-5, the CDR3 gives the full variable domain: GAGVSQSPRYKVAKRGQDVALRCDPISGHVSLFWYQQALGQGPEFLTYFQNEAQLDKSGLPSDRFFAERPEGSVSTLKIQRTQQEDSAVYLCASSPGGDQPQHFGDGTRLSIL.

A note on this clonotype: Sequence at one end of the junction differs from germline and may be a read error. The gene calls are TRBV27 and TRBJ2-7; a possible D gene is TRBD1 (6 bases). Germline CDR1 MNHEY, CDR2 SMNVEV (reference sequence). The CDR3 loop spans 9 amino acids. Written as DNA, the CDR3 is TGTGCCAGCAGCCAGGGGACGCCGTTT. It is translated as CASSQGTPF.

The sample holds many counts of this clonotype. The gene calls are TRBV24-1 and TRBJ2-7, with TRBD2 matching over 8 bases. With 2 bases clipped from V and 1 base from J, the junction kept 3 bases outside the gene matches. The CDR3 loop spans 15 amino acids. The germline gives CDR1 KGHDR, CDR2 SFDVKD. CDR3 region: CATSDSGRGSYEQYF. CDR3 nucleotide sequence: TGTGCCACCAGTGATTCCGGGAGGGGATCCTACGAGCAGTACTTC.

J is TRBJ1-1 and V is TRBV6-4; a possible D gene is TRBD1 (5 bases). Germline assignment: CDR1 MRHNA and CDR2 SNTAGT. Trimming removed 6 bases from V and 1 base from J, with 9 bases in between. The CDR3 is 13 residues long. The CDR3 nucleotides are TGTGCCAGCAGGAATACAGGGAACACTGAAGCTTTCTTT. As protein: CASRNTGNTEAFF.

This clonotype came up once. The V call is TRBV5-3, the J call TRBJ2-2; 9 bases line up with TRBD2. TRBV5-3 is classed as an ORF, of uncertain function. This CDR3 is 14 amino acids long. V lost 9 bases and J lost 1; bases outside the gene matches: 4. The CDR3 spells CATRTSVNTGELFF. The CDR3 nucleotides are TGTGCCACGAGGACTAGCGTGAACACCGGGGAGCTGTTTTTT.

At least ten counts were recorded for this clonotype. CDR3 in amino acids: CASSFNYEQYF. CDR3 in DNA: TGTGCCAGCAGCTTTAACTACGAGCAGTACTTC. V usage is TRBV7-9 and J usage is TRBJ2-7; D remains unclear. V was pared by 3 bases and J by 3 bases, with 3 bases between. The CDR3 has 11 amino acids. Germline V lookup: CDR1 SEHNR, CDR2 FQNEAQ (reference sequence).

This clonotype was counted only a few times. The chain recombines TRBV12-3 or TRBV12-4 with TRBJ1-5; D might be TRBD1 (6 bases). CDR3 length: 14 residues. Deletions cut 8 bases from V and 1 base from J, with 12 bases between. The CDR3 protein is CASFRGGSNQPQHF. In nucleotides, the CDR3 is TGTGCCAGCTTCAGGGGCGGCAGCAATCAGCCCCAGCATTTT.

This clonotype was detected only a few times. This chain joins TRBV29-1 and TRBJ2-3, with 8 bases matching TRBD1. The germline gives CDR1 SQVTM, CDR2 ANQGSEA. There are 18 residues in the CDR3. V was pared by 1 base and J by 2 bases, with 14 bases of the junction left unmatched. The CDR3 nucleotides read TGCAGCGTTGAAGTCTCCGAGGGGCACAGGGGGGCCACAGATACGCAGTATTTT. Translating gives CSVEVSEGHRGATDTQYF.

This clonotype occurred many times. The rearrangement uses TRBV7-6 and TRBJ2-3; perhaps TRBD2 as D (7 bases). The CDR3 loop spans 15 amino acids. Germline CDR1 and CDR2: SGHVS and FNYEAQ. With 0 bases removed from V and 4 bases from J, the gap between germline ends came to 11 bases. The CDR3 DNA is TGTGCCAGCAGCTTAGCGGGGGGGCTCGCAGATACGCAGTATTTT. Its translation: CASSLAGGLADTQYF.

The chain uses TRBV7-2 and TRBJ1-4, with TRBD1 identical over 10 bases. There are 17 residues in the CDR3. Trimming cost V 6 bases and J 8 bases; bases outside gene matches: 15. From germline, CDR1 is SGHTA and CDR2 FQGNSA. The CDR3 DNA reads as TGTGCCAGCAGTACCTGGACAGGGGGAGTAAATTGGGAAAAACTGTTTTTT. Its protein product is CASSTWTGGVNWEKLFF.

The rearrangement uses TRBV30 and TRBJ1-6; 10 positions agree with TRBD1. V trimming: 3 bases; J trimming: 10 bases; junction bases outside the gene matches: 6. The CDR3 has 14 amino acids. Germline-derived CDR1 and CDR2 are GTSNPN and SVGIG (reference sequence). The chain's CDR3 is CAWSGDRGFSPLHF. DNA of the CDR3: TGTGCCTGGAGCGGGGACAGGGGTTTCTCACCCCTCCACTTT. Combining the CDR3 with reference TRBV30 and TRBJ1-6 gives the whole variable domain SQTIHQWPATLVQPVGSPLSLECTVEGTSNPNLYWYRQAAGRGLQLLFYSVGIGQISSEVPQNLSASRPQDRQFILSSKKLLLSDSGFYLCAWSGDRGFSPLHFGNGTRLTVT.

The sample holds a few counts of this clonotype. V and J are TRBV7-3 and TRBJ2-1; 9 positions match TRBD1. The CDR3 spans 14 residues. The germline gives CDR1 SGHTA, CDR2 FQGTGA. With V trimmed by 5 bases and J by 7 bases, 6 bases remained unmatched. CDR3 sequence: CASSGPGQGNEQFF. The CDR3 DNA sequence: TGTGCCAGCAGCGGACCGGGACAGGGAAATGAGCAGTTCTTC.

This clonotype was observed a handful of times. V is TRBV12-3 or TRBV12-4 and J is TRBJ1-2; a possible D gene is TRBD1 (5 bases). The CDR3 is 15 amino acids. V lost 7 bases, J lost 0 bases, and 15 bases lay in between. CDR3 coding DNA: TGTGCCAGCACCTATGGCACAGGAGCTAACTATGGCTACACCTTC. Translation: CASTYGTGANYGYTF.

The V call is TRBV5-6, the J call TRBJ2-1; D may match TRBD1 or TRBD2 (5 bases each). CDR1 SGHDT and CDR2 YYEEEE come from the germline V gene. The CDR3 runs to 16 residues. V shed 0 bases and J shed 8 bases, with 18 bases lying between them. CDR3 sequence: CASSLGGRDPTDEQFF. The CDR3 nucleotides read TGTGCCAGCAGCTTGGGGGGCAGGGACCCTACCGATGAGCAGTTCTTC.

The chain carries TRBV11-1 and TRBJ1-5; D remains ambiguous. The CDR3 is 15 amino acids. Germline loops: CDR1 SGHAT, CDR2 FQDESV (reference sequence). Trimming pared 5 bases from V and 5 bases from J, leaving 16 bases between. CDR3 in DNA: TGTGCCAGCAGCCTAGGGAGAGGGTACGATCAGCCCCAGCATTTT. Encoded protein: CASSLGRGYDQPQHF.

The chain combines TRBV30 with TRBJ2-1; D gene uncertain. CDR1 and CDR2 (germline): GTSNPN, SVGIG (reference sequence). With 4 bases removed from V and 4 bases from J, the gap between germline ends came to 5 bases. The CDR3 is made up of 11 amino acids. DNA for the CDR3: TGTGCCTGGATCTCTTACAATGAGCAGTTCTTC. Translation: CAWISYNEQFF.

This rearrangement joins TRBV30 to TRBJ2-6; D not resolved. The V gene's germline CDR1 is GTSNPN and CDR2 SVGIG (reference sequence). Trimming pared 0 bases from V and 6 bases from J, leaving 6 bases between. The CDR3 runs to 13 residues. The CDR3 region has the DNA TGTGCCTGGAGTGTGTATACGGCCAACGTCCTGACTTTC. Translating it yields CAWSVYTANVLTF.

V is TRBV29-1 and J is TRBJ2-7, with a tentative D call TRBD1 (6 bases). CDR3 length: 13 residues. Germline CDR1 is SQVTM and CDR2 is ANQGSEA. V shed 6 bases and J shed 4 bases, with 16 bases lying between them. The CDR3 bases are TGCAGCGTGAACAGGGCCGGCGGGTACGAGCAGTACTTC. Its translation is CSVNRAGGYEQYF.

This clonotype was observed a handful of times. The chain links TRBV7-8 to TRBJ2-2, with D hard to call. This CDR3 region has 16 residues. Germline V gene sequence: CDR1 SGHVS, CDR2 FQNEAQ. Trimming shortened V by 0 bases and J by 4 bases, and 12 bases separated the two germline ends. The chain's CDR3 is CASSLAKGLSTGELFF. The CDR3 bases are TGTGCCAGCAGCTTAGCCAAAGGTTTGAGCACCGGGGAGCTGTTTTTT. Looking up the rest from reference TRBV7-8 and TRBJ2-2 gives the full variable domain: GAGVSQSPRYKVAKRGQDVALRCDPISGHVSLFWYQQALGQGPEFLTYFQNEAQLDKSGLPSDRFFAERPEGSVSTLKIQRTQQEDSAVYLCASSLAKGLSTGELFFGEGSRLTVL.